Listed here is a single TCR beta chain. Only in-frame clones appear in the TCRdb table, and some are missing; sequencing was by immunoSEQ multiplex PCR. The data hold around 260,000 clones, with about 91% observed a single time. These data are taken from a study of blood T cell repertoires in COVID-19. This CDR3 has 16 residues. Trimming removed 5 bases from V and 0 bases from J; junction bases left unmatched: 7. Germline V gene data show CDR1 as MNHEY and CDR2 as SMNVEV (reference sequence). This chain connects TRBV27 to TRBJ1-1, with 9 nucleotides matching TRBD1. The TCR sequence derives from a young adult with COVID-19, enrolled during active disease. Sequencing was carried out using peripheral blood. The CDR3 loop reads CASSPRTGALNTEAFF. The CDR3 nucleotides are TGTGCCAGCAGTCCCCGGACAGGGGCCCTGAACACTGAAGCTTTCTTT.